Below are 2 T cell receptor beta chains sequenced from a single sample in a study of a mutant IDH1 vaccine in newly diagnosed glioma. The sample's time point: baseline, week 1 (first vaccination visit). The treatment: pre-vaccination baseline after standard-of-care therapy. TCRdb's copy holds only in-frame clones and misses some; the assay was immunoSEQ multiplex PCR. The sample has roughly 35,000 clones; roughly nine tenths are singletons. The sequencing used PBMCs, collected from a glioma patient treated with radiotherapy, temozolomide or both. These receptors were taken from a woman between 35 and 50 years old with glioma.

This chain uses TRBV14 with TRBJ2-7; 10 nucleotides agree with TRBD2. Germline lookup yields CDR1 SGHDN and CDR2 FVKESK. J lost 6 bases, V lost 2 bases, and 7 bases had no gene match. CDR3 length: 15 residues. The CDR3 sequence: CASSQLAGVSVEQYF. The CDR3 nucleotides are TGTGCCAGCAGCCAACTAGCGGGAGTTTCGGTCGAGCAGTACTTC.

This clone was counted a single time. This chain joins TRBV19 and TRBJ2-7; 9 nucleotides match TRBD2. Per the germline V gene, CDR1 is LNHDA and CDR2 is SQIVND (reference sequence). The CDR3 consists of 14 residues. The trim removed 5 bases at V and 3 bases at J, leaving 5 bases unmatched. The CDR3 DNA reads as TGTGCCAGTAGTTCAGGACTAGCGTTCTACGAGCAGTACTTC. Protein: CASSSGLAFYEQYF.